This T cell receptor beta chain was observed in a study of cytomegalovirus exposure and HLA in healthy donors. Study in general: Early released data comprised 75 million to 100 million unique TCRs from HLA-typed donors. Study-wide points: Information on immune exposure was restricted to one variable (CMV serostatus). It was taken for granted in presence/absence analyses that sequencing depth across donors was roughly uniform.

With 60 Vbeta and 13 Jbeta primers, the PCR was carried out. Assay: immunoSEQ multiplex PCR; the TCRdb copy retains only in-frame clones and omits some. The sample holds 130,000 or so clones, 78% seen once. This CDR3 is built from 14 residues. V lost 4 bases to trimming and J lost 8 bases; unmatched junction nucleotides: 10. CDR1 and CDR2 from the germline V gene are GTSNPN and SVGIG (reference sequence). Concerning this clone itself: Its target is not known.

The chain uses TRBV30 and TRBJ2-7; 11 bases fit TRBD1. The sequencing input was PBMCs. The sequence came from a woman under 30 in good health and CMV-seronegative. For the CDR3, the DNA is TGTGCCTGGAAGCTGGACAGGGGGCTACAACAGCAGTACTTC. Translating gives CAWKLDRGLQQQYF. The full variable domain, with the rest looked up from reference TRBV30 and TRBJ2-7, is SQTIHQWPATLVQPVGSPLSLECTVEGTSNPNLYWYRQAAGRGLQLLFYSVGIGQISSEVPQNLSASRPQDRQFILSSKKLLLSDSGFYLCAWKLDRGLQQQYFGPGTRLTVT.